These 9 T cell receptor beta chains originate from one sample sequenced in a study of regulatory T cells in long-lasting Graves disease. The time point denotes: newly diagnosed GD, antithyroid drugs for less than 3 months. Making the TCR library involved RNA that had been extracted from PBMCs. Arm-PCR of CDR3 regions with iRepertoire HTBI primers generated TCR beta libraries. TCRdb re-analysed the multiplex PCR reads in MiXCR, keeping a single row per CDR3 protein. Among about 520,000 distinct CDR3 sequences, more than 10% were seen once, and the ten largest hold almost 9%. These records were also assigned to another study, of T cells in Graves' hyperthyroidism and ophthalmopathy.

The sample was peripheral blood mononuclear cells (PBMCs), taken at new diagnosis, from a patient treated with antithyroid drugs. The receptors stem from a woman aged 25 to 39 with Graves disease.

This chain connects TRBV4-1 to TRBJ2-3; tentative D call: TRBD1 (6 bases). V lost 3 bases and J 0 bases, leaving 22 bases between the germline ends. Per the germline V gene, CDR1 is MGHRA and CDR2 is YSYEKL. This CDR3 spans 19 amino acids. CDR3 protein: CASSQRSSLGTTSTDTQYF. DNA for the CDR3: TGCGCCAGCAGCCAGAGAAGCAGCCTCGGGACAACTAGCACAGATACGCAGTATTTT.

This clonotype was observed at least ten times. The rearrangement uses TRBV20-1 and TRBJ2-1; 8 bases fit TRBD2. The CDR3 consists of 16 residues. J lost 4 bases, V lost 0 bases, and 8 bases had no gene match. CDR1 is DFQATT and CDR2 is SNEGSKA in the germline V gene (reference sequence). The CDR3 bases are TGCAGTGCTAGAGATCCAGCGGGACTAGAATACAATGAGCAGTTCTTC. Translation: CSARDPAGLEYNEQFF.

The sample holds many counts of this clonotype. The chain employs TRBV24-1 and TRBJ2-6, with 8 bases aligning to TRBD1. CDR1 is KGHDR and CDR2 is SFDVKD in the germline V gene. J gave up 1 base and V 3 bases, and 4 bases lay outside the gene matches. The CDR3 runs to 17 residues. The CDR3 is CATSDPGQGSGANVLTF. The CDR3 nucleotides are TGTGCCACCAGTGATCCCGGACAGGGTTCTGGGGCCAACGTCCTGACTTTC.

This clonotype appeared many times. The chain combines TRBV6-1 with TRBJ2-7; D gene uncertain. V lost 3 bases and J lost 12, with 15 bases in between. CDR3 length: 12 residues. In germline, CDR1 is MNHNS, CDR2 SASEGT. The CDR3 is CASSETGLKPYF. The CDR3 region has the DNA TGTGCCAGCAGTGAGACGGGCCTCAAACCGTACTTC.

This clonotype was observed at least ten times. This chain links TRBV28 with TRBJ2-1; perhaps D is TRBD1 or TRBD2 (5 bases each). V gave up 6 bases and J gave up 4 bases, with 13 bases separating them. The CDR3 is 14 residues long. Per germline, CDR1 MDHEN and CDR2 SYDVKM. The CDR3 protein is CASSLFGGYNEQFF. CDR3 in DNA: TGTGCCAGCAGCCTCTTTGGGGGTTACAATGAGCAGTTCTTC.

In this sample, this clonotype turned up many times. V and J are TRBV19 and TRBJ1-6; TRBD1 is a possible D gene (5 bases). CDR3 length: 16 amino acids. In germline, CDR1 is LNHDA, CDR2 SQIVND (reference sequence). V gave up 6 bases and J gave up 4 bases, with 16 bases separating them. The CDR3 is CASSMGAGTYNSPLHF. CDR3 nucleotide sequence: TGTGCCAGTAGCATGGGAGCAGGGACGTATAATTCACCCCTCCACTTT.

There are many counts of this clonotype. The chain couples TRBV7-8 to TRBJ1-2, with TRBD1 as a possible D gene (5 bases). The ends were cut back, 4 bases at V and 8 bases at J, with 14 bases in the middle. Germline assignment: CDR1 SGHVS and CDR2 FQNEAQ. CDR3 size: 13 residues. CDR3 protein: CASSSDTLRGYTF. DNA of the CDR3: TGTGCCAGCAGCTCGGACACTCTGAGGGGCTACACCTTC.

Ten or more counts support this clonotype. This chain joins TRBV6-2 or TRBV6-3 and TRBJ2-7; D is unresolved. This CDR3 region has 11 residues. CDR1 is MNHEY, CDR2 SVGEGT, per germline. The V end was cut by 5 bases, the J end by 9 bases, with 11 bases between. The DNA of the CDR3 is TGTGCCAGCAGTCATCAGGTCGGGCAGTACTTC. Translation: CASSHQVGQYF.

This clonotype was seen many times. The chain has TRBV19 and TRBJ1-6; D unclear. CDR1 and CDR2 from the germline V gene are LNHDA and SQIVND (reference sequence). The CDR3 loop spans 15 amino acids. V was clipped by 7 bases and J by 6 bases, with 16 bases between them. The CDR3 sequence is CASTGRASGNSPLHF. CDR3 coding DNA: TGTGCCAGTACTGGACGGGCCTCGGGTAATTCACCCCTCCACTTT.